The 28 T cell receptor beta chains listed next were all sequenced from one sample in a study of T cells after yellow fever vaccination. A single record per CDR3 protein comes from TCRdb applying MiXCR to the 5' RACE reads. The sample shows around 70,000 distinct CDR3 sequences, approximately 6.5% of them seen only once. The starting material was CD8+ T cells sorted from PBMCs, obtained 5 days after the first yellow fever vaccination. Receptors were obtained from a man in his late teens or twenties who received the YFV17D yellow fever vaccine.

This clonotype came up a few times. V and J are TRBV12-3 or TRBV12-4 and TRBJ1-4, with TRBD1 as a possible D gene (5 bases). This CDR3 spans 15 amino acids. V shed 5 bases and J shed 0 bases, with 10 bases lying between them. The CDR3 DNA reads as TGTGCCAGCAGTACCGGGACCGCAACTAATGAAAAACTGTTTTTT. It specifies CASSTGTATNEKLFF.

The chain joins TRBV3-1 to TRBJ1-5; TRBD1 matches at 7 bases. This CDR3 has 15 residues. Per the germline V gene, CDR1 is LGHDT and CDR2 is YNNKEL (reference sequence). The V segment lost 2 bases and the J segment 3 bases; nucleotides outside the gene matches: 4. The chain's CDR3 is CASSQLGGFNQPQHF. The CDR3 DNA reads as TGTGCCAGCAGCCAATTAGGGGGCTTCAATCAGCCCCAGCATTTT.

In this sample, this clonotype turned up a few times. V gene TRBV7-2 combines with J gene TRBJ1-2; D is undetermined. The CDR3 runs to 15 residues. Trimming shortened V by 2 bases and J by 2 bases, and 12 bases separated the two germline ends. Germline values: CDR1 SGHTA, CDR2 FQGNSA. CDR3 residues: CASSLIVGLNYGYTF. The CDR3 coding sequence is TGTGCCAGCAGCTTAATAGTGGGCCTGAACTATGGCTACACCTTC.

This clonotype came up a few times. This chain joins TRBV7-3 and TRBJ2-1, with 8 bases lining up with TRBD1. The trim removed 5 bases at V and 6 bases at J, leaving 9 bases unmatched. Germline values: CDR1 SGHTA, CDR2 FQGTGA. The CDR3 sequence is 15 residues long. In nucleotides, the CDR3 is TGTGCCAGCAGCCCAGCAGGGGGCTCCAGCAATGAGCAGTTCTTC. Amino acid sequence: CASSPAGGSSNEQFF.

This clonotype was observed at least ten times. This chain joins TRBV7-9 and TRBJ1-6; D might be TRBD1 (5 bases). The CDR3 sequence is 14 residues long. Between the trimmed V and J ends, which lost 3 bases and 6 bases, there was a span of 9 bases. Germline lookup yields CDR1 SEHNR and CDR2 FQNEAQ (reference sequence). CDR3 coding DNA: TGTGCCAGCAGCTTCGACAGCGCTAATTCACCCCTCCACTTT. This gives the protein CASSFDSANSPLHF.

This clonotype has a count of ten or more. This rearrangement joins TRBV12-5 to TRBJ2-1, with 11 bases identical to TRBD2. There are 15 residues in the CDR3. V was clipped by 4 bases and J by 9 bases; unmatched bases: 8. Germline assignment: CDR1 LGHNT and CDR2 FRNRAP. CDR3: CASGYSGGVDGEQFF. CDR3 nucleotide sequence: TGTGCTAGTGGTTATAGCGGGGGGGTAGATGGTGAGCAGTTCTTC.

This clonotype showed up just a few times. The chain joins TRBV3-1 to TRBJ2-5, with D uncertain. The CDR3 spans 14 residues. V shed 1 base and J shed 5 bases, with 11 bases lying between them. The germline CDR1 and CDR2 sequences are LGHDT and YNNKEL (reference sequence). The DNA of the CDR3 is TGTGCCAGCAGCCAAGTTGGGTGGGCTGAGACCCAGTACTTC. Translated: CASSQVGWAETQYF.

This clonotype was observed many times. The chain recombines TRBV6-1 with TRBJ2-6; D remains ambiguous. CDR3 size: 14 residues. Trimming cost V 7 bases and J 0 bases, with 7 bases left between them. The germline gives CDR1 MNHNS, CDR2 SASEGT. The CDR3, as DNA: TGTGCCAGCACGTACACCTCTGGGGCCAACGTCCTGACTTTC. Residues: CASTYTSGANVLTF.

This clonotype was counted many times. The rearrangement joins TRBV4-1 to TRBJ2-7; TRBD1 is a possible D gene (6 bases). CDR3 length: 14 residues. The germline CDR1 and CDR2 sequences are MGHRA and YSYEKL. Deletions cut 4 bases from V and 2 bases from J, with 12 bases between. The CDR3 DNA follows: TGCGCCAGCAGCCTCGACAGGCGGACCTACGAGCAGTACTTC. Protein: CASSLDRRTYEQYF.

J is TRBJ1-1 and V is TRBV19; D possibly corresponds to TRBD1 (5 bases). Germline CDR1 reads LNHDA; CDR2 reads SQIVND (reference sequence). CDR3 length: 15 amino acids. V gave up 5 bases and J gave up 0 bases, with 13 bases separating them. Here the CDR3 reads CASSDAGRMNTEAFF. CDR3 in DNA: TGTGCCAGTAGTGACGCGGGACGGATGAACACTGAAGCTTTCTTT.

This clonotype was seen a handful of times. The chain links TRBV7-2 to TRBJ2-1; 8 positions match TRBD2. Germline-derived CDR1 and CDR2 are SGHTA and FQGNSA. The trim removed 3 bases at V and 6 bases at J, leaving 7 bases unmatched. There are 15 residues in the CDR3. CDR3 region: CASSFGAGGLNEQFF. The CDR3 DNA is TGTGCCAGCAGCTTTGGGGCGGGGGGCCTCAATGAGCAGTTCTTC.

J is TRBJ2-7 and V is TRBV4-3, with TRBD1 identical over 10 bases. J was trimmed by 4 bases and V by 1 base; bases with no gene match: 7. This CDR3 spans 16 amino acids. CDR1 and CDR2 (germline): LGHNA, YSLEER. In DNA, the CDR3 is TGCGCCAGCAGCCAAGGCCGGGACAGGGGAATTTACGAGCAGTACTTC. This sequence encodes CASSQGRDRGIYEQYF.

This clonotype occurred many times. CDR3 sequence: CASRLTGREQSNSYEQYF. DNA of the CDR3: TGTGCCAGCAGGCTGACAGGTCGCGAACAAAGTAACTCCTACGAGCAGTACTTC. The chain is built from TRBV27 and TRBJ2-7; D is perhaps TRBD1 (6 bases). This CDR3 comprises 18 residues. Trimming took 6 bases from V and 0 from J, leaving 24 bases between them. The V gene's germline CDR1 is MNHEY and CDR2 SMNVEV (reference sequence).

This clonotype came up many times. The rearrangement uses TRBV10-3 and TRBJ1-5; the D gene is possibly TRBD1 (6 bases). CDR1 and CDR2 (germline): ENHRY, SYGVKD. The germline V and J ends were trimmed by 6 bases and 5 bases, with 14 bases remaining between them. This CDR3 comprises 14 residues. In DNA, the CDR3 is TGTGCCATCAGGAATCCAGGGGACTATCAGCCCCAGCATTTT. Its protein product is CAIRNPGDYQPQHF.

The sample holds many counts of this clonotype. This sequence joins TRBV27 and TRBJ2-7; D ambiguous. Trimming took off 3 bases at V and 2 bases at J, with 8 bases between the two ends. Germline V gives CDR1 MNHEY, CDR2 SMNVEV (reference sequence). The CDR3 extends over 13 amino acids. This CDR3 is CASSFGPTYEQYV. CDR3 coding DNA: TGTGCCAGCAGTTTCGGGCCGACCTACGAGCAGTACGTC.

This clonotype turned up a few times. J is TRBJ2-5 and V is TRBV4-2, with 8 bases lining up with TRBD2. Germline V lookup: CDR1 LGHNA, CDR2 YNFKEQ. Trimming took 2 bases from V and 4 from J; bases not matched to a gene: 3. CDR3 length: 14 amino acids. CDR3: CASSQRGGLETQYF. DNA of the CDR3: TGTGCCAGCAGCCAACGGGGGGGATTAGAGACCCAGTACTTC.

The table lists this clonotype with many counts. J is TRBJ2-1 and V is TRBV12-3 or TRBV12-4; D uncertain. Trimming shortened V by 6 bases and J by 4 bases, and 7 bases separated the two germline ends. The CDR3 consists of 12 residues. The CDR3 here is CASSLSYNEQFF. The CDR3, as DNA: TGTGCCAGCAGCCTGTCTTACAATGAGCAGTTCTTC.

This clonotype was seen at least ten times. The rearrangement joins TRBV7-3 to TRBJ1-1, with 12 bases identical to TRBD1. The CDR3 contains 16 residues. Germline V lookup: CDR1 SGHTA, CDR2 FQGTGA. V shed 1 base, J shed 5 bases, and the junction held 5 bases outside the gene matches. Here the CDR3 DNA reads TGTGCCAGCAGCTTAATGGGGACAGGGGGCCGGACTGAAGCTTTCTTT. Protein sequence: CASSLMGTGGRTEAFF. The full variable domain, its missing parts supplied by reference TRBV7-3 and TRBJ1-1, is GAGVSQTPSNKVTEKGKYVELRCDPISGHTALYWYRQSLGQGPEFLIYFQGTGAADDSGLPNDRFFAVRPEGSVSTLKIQRTERGDSAVYLCASSLMGTGGRTEAFFGQGTRLTVV.

The rearrangement joins TRBV11-2 to TRBJ2-2; weak D call: TRBD2 (6 bases). Germline V gene lookup returns CDR1 SGHAT and CDR2 FQNNGV. This CDR3 has 15 residues. Trimming took 6 bases from V and 6 from J, leaving 17 bases between them. The CDR3 loop is CASRAAGLSAGELFF. The CDR3 DNA sequence: TGTGCCAGCAGAGCCGCGGGGCTATCGGCCGGGGAGCTGTTTTTT.

The table lists this clonotype with a few counts. This chain links TRBV4-1 with TRBJ1-1; D remains ambiguous. V was trimmed by 5 bases and J by 3 bases, leaving 16 bases between them. CDR3 size: 15 residues. Germline V gene data show CDR1 as MGHRA and CDR2 as YSYEKL. This CDR3 is CASSYFWAADTEAFF. CDR3 nucleotides: TGCGCCAGCAGCTACTTTTGGGCGGCGGACACTGAAGCTTTCTTT.

The table lists this clonotype with many counts. V usage is TRBV4-2 and J usage is TRBJ2-1; D is undetermined. CDR3 length: 13 amino acids. The V gene's germline CDR1 is LGHNA and CDR2 YNFKEQ. With 4 bases removed from V and 4 bases from J, the gap between germline ends came to 8 bases. For the CDR3, the DNA is TGTGCCAGCAGCCTCACACGGTACAATGAGCAGTTCTTC. This codes for CASSLTRYNEQFF.

This clonotype was seen only a few times. The gene calls are TRBV7-2 and TRBJ1-2; possible D gene TRBD1, 6 bases. CDR3 length: 15 residues. In germline, CDR1 is SGHTA, CDR2 FQGNSA. Trimming removed 5 bases from V and 0 bases from J, with 13 bases in between. CDR3 protein: CASSPTDSTNYGYTF. For the CDR3, the DNA is TGTGCCAGCAGCCCTACGGACAGTACTAACTATGGCTACACCTTC.

In its sample, this clonotype was seen a few times. This rearrangement joins TRBV3-1 to TRBJ2-3; D remains unclear. CDR3 size: 18 residues. The V gene lost 1 base and the J gene lost 0 bases, with 17 bases spanning the gap. The germline V gene has CDR1 LGHDT and CDR2 YNNKEL (reference sequence). The CDR3 region has the DNA TGTGCCAGCAGCCAAGGATGGGTGCTGGGCGGAAGCACAGATACGCAGTATTTT. This codes for CASSQGWVLGGSTDTQYF.

This clonotype has just a few counts. The chain is built from TRBV5-1 and TRBJ1-2; D is possibly TRBD1 (5 bases). The CDR3 has 14 amino acids. V lost 5 bases and J 0 bases, leaving 11 bases between the germline ends. Germline CDR1 and CDR2: SGHRS and YFSETQ. The CDR3 region is CASSSDTTNYGYTF. CDR3 nucleotide sequence: TGCGCCAGCAGTTCGGACACGACTAACTATGGCTACACCTTC.

The rearrangement links TRBV27 to TRBJ2-1; D is possibly TRBD2 (5 bases). The germline CDR1 and CDR2 sequences are MNHEY and SMNVEV (reference sequence). The CDR3 is 12 amino acids. With 2 bases removed from V and 9 bases from J, the gap between germline ends came to 8 bases. The DNA of the CDR3 is TGTGCCAGCAGTTTACTAAGCGGTGAGCAGTTCTTC. Protein product: CASSLLSGEQFF.

V gene TRBV6-5 combines with J gene TRBJ1-2; the D gene is possibly TRBD1 (5 bases). V lost 6 bases to trimming and J lost 0 bases, with 23 bases between them. The germline V gene encodes CDR1 MNHEY and CDR2 SVGAGI. The CDR3 is 18 amino acids. In DNA, the CDR3 is TGTGCCAGCAGCCGGGTTGTAAGGGAAGGGGTCGCTAACTATGGCTACACCTTC. Its translation: CASSRVVREGVANYGYTF.

The sample holds many counts of this clonotype. The chain couples TRBV7-9 to TRBJ2-2, with 11 bases lining up with TRBD2. After removal of 5 bases from V and 6 bases from J, the junction contained 8 bases not matched to a gene. Germline V gives CDR1 SEHNR, CDR2 FQNEAQ (reference sequence). The CDR3 totals 16 residues. The DNA for the CDR3 is TGTGCCAGCAGCATGACTAGCGGGGTCCGATCCGGGGAGCTGTTTTTT. This sequence encodes CASSMTSGVRSGELFF. Based on the CDR3 plus reference TRBV7-9 and TRBJ2-2, the full variable domain is DTGVSQNPRHKITKRGQNVTFRCDPISEHNRLYWYRQTLGQGPEFLTYFQNEAQLEKSRLLSDRFSAERPKGSFSTLEIQRTEQGDSAMYLCASSMTSGVRSGELFFGEGSRLTVL.

The chain combines TRBV11-2 with TRBJ1-1, with D perhaps matching TRBD1 (5 bases). The CDR3 covers 11 residues. Germline loops: CDR1 SGHAT, CDR2 FQNNGV. Trimming stripped 6 bases from V and 8 bases from J, with 10 bases between. CDR3 in amino acids: CASSGTSEAFF. The CDR3 DNA reads TGTGCCAGCAGTGGGACTTCAGAAGCTTTCTTT.